Following are 18 T cell receptor beta chains from one sample sequenced in a study of graft-versus-host responses after intestinal transplantation. For these receptors, no antigen is known. The table came from immunoSEQ multiplex PCR; TCRdb's copy has only in-frame clones and leaves some out. The sample consists of approximately 50,000 clones, 84% of them appearing once. The input for sequencing was unstimulated CD4+ T cells sorted from spleen or lymph node cells, taken before transplant. Every receptor here comes from a human donor who was the organ donor for an intestinal transplant.

This chain uses TRBV14 with TRBJ1-1; D possibly corresponds to TRBD1 (5 bases). CDR1 SGHDN and CDR2 FVKESK come from the germline V gene. V shed 0 bases and J shed 10 bases, with 12 bases lying between them. CDR3 length: 13 amino acids. CDR3 nucleotides: TGTGCCAGCAGCCAAGATTTACGGGGGGGAGCTTTCTTT. Residues: CASSQDLRGGAFF. Drawing the rest from reference TRBV14 and TRBJ1-1, the complete variable domain is EAGVTQFPSHSVIEKGQTVTLRCDPISGHDNLYWYRRVMGKEIKFLLHFVKESKQDESGMPNNRFLAERTGGTYSTLKVQPAELEDSGVYFCASSQDLRGGAFFGQGTRLTVV.

V usage is TRBV19 and J usage is TRBJ2-2, with D tentatively TRBD1 (6 bases). V gave up 2 bases and J gave up 5 bases, with 12 bases separating them. The CDR3 contains 15 residues. The V gene's germline CDR1 is LNHDA and CDR2 SQIVND (reference sequence). CDR3 DNA: TGTGCCAGTAGTATATTTGGACAGATTACCGGGGAGCTGTTTTTT. This translates into CASSIFGQITGELFF.

This clone came up a few times. At one boundary the junction diverges from the germline segment, which might be a read error. The chain links TRBV30 to TRBJ1-2, with D hard to call. Germline V gene sequence: CDR1 GTSNPN, CDR2 SVGIG (reference sequence). This CDR3 spans 13 amino acids. Here the CDR3 reads CAWKSVNVYGYTF. CDR3 nucleotides: TGTGCGTGGAAGTCGGTTAACGTCTATGGCTACACCTTC.

This chain connects TRBV7-8 to TRBJ2-5; unclear D gene. V shed 3 bases and J shed 4 bases, with 3 bases lying between them. The CDR3 extends over 11 amino acids. CDR1 and CDR2 (germline): SGHVS, FQNEAQ. For the CDR3, the DNA is TGTGCCAGCAGCTTCGGAGAGACCCAGTACTTC. Its protein is CASSFGETQYF.

The chain combines TRBV11-2 with TRBJ2-5; D not resolved. V was cut by 6 bases and J by 0 bases, with 11 bases left in between. This CDR3 is built from 14 residues. The germline V gene has CDR1 SGHAT and CDR2 FQNNGV. The DNA of the CDR3 is TGTGCCAGCAGTTCCCGTTCGTACCAAGAGACCCAGTACTTC. This encodes CASSSRSYQETQYF.

V usage is TRBV7-6 and J usage is TRBJ2-3; 8 positions agree with TRBD2. The CDR3 has 15 residues. Germline V gives CDR1 SGHVS, CDR2 FNYEAQ. V gave up 0 bases and J gave up 1 base; unmatched junction bases: 0. The CDR3 here is CASSLARGGTDTQYF. In DNA, the CDR3 is TGTGCCAGCAGCTTAGCGCGGGGGGGCACAGATACGCAGTATTTT.

V usage is TRBV18 and J usage is TRBJ1-2; TRBD1 matches 9 bases. The CDR3 extends over 13 amino acids. The V gene's germline CDR1 is KGHSH and CDR2 LQKENI. The J segment lost 8 bases and the V segment lost 5 bases, leaving 6 bases of the junction unmatched. CDR3 sequence reads: CASSDTGGSGYTF. CDR3 nucleotide sequence: TGTGCCAGCTCAGATACAGGGGGCAGCGGCTACACCTTC.

This chain connects TRBV5-1 to TRBJ2-2; 7 bases agree with TRBD1. J lost 6 bases, V lost 4 bases, and 18 bases had no gene match. CDR1 SGHRS and CDR2 YFSETQ come from the germline V gene. The CDR3 covers 18 residues. This CDR3 reads CASSPKFYGTEDAGELFF. CDR3 DNA: TGCGCCAGCAGCCCCAAGTTCTACGGGACAGAAGATGCCGGGGAGCTGTTTTTT.

V and J are TRBV2 and TRBJ1-5; maybe TRBD1 (6 bases). The germline V gene encodes CDR1 SNHLY and CDR2 FYNNEI. The CDR3 spans 14 residues. V lost 6 bases and J lost 1, with 10 bases in between. The CDR3 here is CASRTGMSNQPQHF. CDR3 in DNA: TGTGCCAGCAGAACAGGGATGAGCAATCAGCCCCAGCATTTT.

This clone was detected only a few times. This chain uses TRBV5-6 with TRBJ2-4; either TRBD1 or TRBD2 may supply D (7 bases each). Trimming took 1 base from V and 8 from J, leaving 19 bases between them. Per germline, CDR1 SGHDT and CDR2 YYEEEE. This CDR3 is built from 16 residues. In DNA form, the CDR3 reads TGTGCCAGCAGCTTGCCGGGAGGCCTCAGGGGGGACATTCAGTACTTC. Protein product: CASSLPGGLRGDIQYF.

The rearrangement links TRBV30 to TRBJ2-7; possibly TRBD1 or TRBD2 for D (5 bases each). Trimming took off 0 bases at V and 7 bases at J, with 10 bases between the two ends. Germline CDR1 is GTSNPN and CDR2 is SVGIG (reference sequence). CDR3 size: 12 residues. The CDR3: CAWSVKGREQYF. CDR3 coding DNA: TGTGCCTGGAGTGTAAAGGGACGTGAGCAGTACTTC. Drawing the rest from reference TRBV30 and TRBJ2-7, the complete variable domain is SQTIHQWPATLVQPVGSPLSLECTVEGTSNPNLYWYRQAAGRGLQLLFYSVGIGQISSEVPQNLSASRPQDRQFILSSKKLLLSDSGFYLCAWSVKGREQYFGPGTRLTVT.

This chain links TRBV25-1 with TRBJ2-1; 8 bases are a match to TRBD1. The CDR3 has 14 amino acids. The germline CDR1 and CDR2 sequences are MGHDK and SYGVNS. V was pared by 3 bases and J by 2 bases, with 0 bases of the junction left unmatched. This CDR3 is CASSEDRAYNEQFF. As DNA, the CDR3 is TGTGCCAGCAGTGAGGACAGGGCCTACAATGAGCAGTTCTTC. Full variable domain (missing parts from reference TRBV25-1 and TRBJ2-1): EADIYQTPRYLVIGTGKKITLECSQTMGHDKMYWYQQDPGMELHLIHYSYGVNSTEKGDLSSESTVSRIRTEHFPLTLESARPSHTSQYLCASSEDRAYNEQFFGPGTRLTVL.

The chain recombines TRBV10-3 with TRBJ1-6, with a possible D match to TRBD1 (5 bases). Germline lookup yields CDR1 ENHRY and CDR2 SYGVKD. This CDR3 region has 13 residues. The ends were cut back, 3 bases at V and 7 bases at J, with 7 bases in the middle. The CDR3 region is CAISDRDNSPLHF. As DNA, the CDR3 is TGTGCCATCAGTGACAGGGACAATTCACCCCTCCACTTT.

The count of this clone is one. This chain connects TRBV7-2 to TRBJ2-2; 8 nucleotides match TRBD1. The CDR3 totals 16 residues. J was trimmed by 5 bases and V by 5 bases; bases with no gene match: 10. Germline CDR1 SGHTA, CDR2 FQGNSA. The DNA for the CDR3 is TGTGCCAGCAGCACAGACAGGGGCTCTGGGACCGGGGAGCTGTTTTTT. It specifies CASSTDRGSGTGELFF.

V usage is TRBV9 and J usage is TRBJ2-1; D remains unclear. The CDR3 is made up of 13 amino acids. Germline loops: CDR1 SGDLS, CDR2 YYNGEE. V lost 0 bases, J lost 3 bases, and 4 bases lay in between. The CDR3 here is CASSVGDYNEQFF. CDR3 coding DNA: TGTGCCAGCAGCGTAGGGGACTACAATGAGCAGTTCTTC.

This clone was recorded a few times. CDR3: CATSRAIFRGGSIPTGELFF. CDR3 DNA sequence: TGTGCCACCAGCAGAGCCATTTTCAGGGGGGGTTCAATTCCGACCGGGGAGCTGTTTTTT. This chain links TRBV15 with TRBJ2-2; possibly TRBD1 or TRBD2 for D (7 bases each). Germline V gene data show CDR1 as LNHNV and CDR2 as YYDKDF (reference sequence). V was cut by 1 base and J by 5 bases, with 26 bases left in between. This CDR3 spans 20 amino acids.

V is TRBV7-2 and J is TRBJ2-7, with D perhaps matching TRBD1 or TRBD2 (5 bases each). The CDR3 runs 14 residues. Trimming removed 3 bases at V and 0 bases at J, with 9 bases between. The germline V gene has CDR1 SGHTA and CDR2 FQGNSA. CDR3 nucleotides: TGTGCCAGCAGCTTGGGACGGAGCTCCTACGAGCAGTACTTC. Its protein product is CASSLGRSSYEQYF.

V gene TRBV19 combines with J gene TRBJ1-1; no definite D call. Between the trimmed V and J ends, which lost 1 base and 1 base, there was a span of 7 bases. The CDR3 is 14 residues long. Germline CDR1 is LNHDA and CDR2 is SQIVND (reference sequence). CDR3 in amino acids: CASSIAGGNTEAFF. CDR3 in DNA: TGTGCCAGTAGTATAGCAGGCGGGAACACTGAAGCTTTCTTT.